The clone carrying this T cell receptor beta chain was detected a few times. Its specificity is not known. These data come from a study of T-cell reconstitution after alpha-beta-depleted transplantation in children. Regarding the study as a whole: The origin of high day-60 TCRbeta diversity in some patients lay in surviving recipient T cells and thymic progenitors. Counts and diversity of T cells one year after transplant came mostly from newly produced T cells. Reportedly, roughly two months post-transplant, alpha-beta T cells arose from several hundred expanded graft clones.

Preparation of the TCRbeta library involved a method that used unique molecular identifiers. TCRdb reprocessed the PCR reads via MiXCR and lists one record per CDR3 protein. The sample holds 600,000 to 700,000 distinct CDR3 sequences; approximately 14% are singletons and the top ten take 0.75% to 0.85%. In germline, CDR1 is SSHAT, CDR2 FNYEAQ (reference sequence). The CDR3 sequence is 13 residues long. The germline V and J ends were trimmed by 1 base and 7 bases, with 10 bases remaining between them. Sequences were derived from PBMCs, sampled before TCRalphabeta/CD19-depleted stem cell transplant. The chain uses TRBV7-7 and TRBJ2-5; no definite D call. This TCR was sampled from a girl aged 2-15 years with congenital amegakaryocytic thrombocytopenia, due to receive a stem cell transplant. CDR3 sequence reads: CASSLDTFGTQYF. The CDR3 DNA reads TGTGCCAGCAGCTTAGATACCTTCGGGACCCAGTACTTC.